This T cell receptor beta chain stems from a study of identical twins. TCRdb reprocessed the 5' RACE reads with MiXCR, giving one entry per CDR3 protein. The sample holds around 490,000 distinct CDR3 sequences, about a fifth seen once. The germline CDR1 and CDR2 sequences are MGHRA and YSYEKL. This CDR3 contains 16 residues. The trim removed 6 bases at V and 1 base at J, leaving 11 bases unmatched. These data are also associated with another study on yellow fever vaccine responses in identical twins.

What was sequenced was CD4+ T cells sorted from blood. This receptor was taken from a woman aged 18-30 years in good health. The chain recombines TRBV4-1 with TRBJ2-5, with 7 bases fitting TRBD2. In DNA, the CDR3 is TGCGCCAGCAGTCGCCGGGCGGGGGATGGCCAAGAGACCCAGTACTTC. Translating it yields CASSRRAGDGQETQYF.